This TCR beta chain was observed in a study of cytomegalovirus exposure and HLA in healthy donors. Study observations and caveats: Earlier findings revealed that most TCR beta V segments proved productive either about 87% or about 30% of the time. The likely origin of a cluster of highly shared sequence variants was a sequencing artifact.

60 Vbeta and 13 Jbeta primers were used in PCR. Profiling relied on immunoSEQ multiplex PCR, and the TCRdb table lists in-frame clones only, not all of them. The data contain 35,000 to 45,000 clones, about 64% of them singletons. Germline V gives CDR1 LNHDA, CDR2 SQIVND (reference sequence). The CDR3 sequence is 17 residues long. The V and J ends lost 2 bases and 0 bases respectively, with 14 bases between them. A remark on this clone: Its target is unknown.

The chain has TRBV19 and TRBJ2-1; D possibly corresponds to TRBD2 (6 bases). This clonotype was sampled from a man aged 55 to 70 in good health and CMV-seropositive. The sequenced sample was PBMCs. The CDR3 DNA reads TGTGCCAGTAGTATACTGCCTAGCGCTAGCTCCTACAATGAGCAGTTCTTC. Protein: CASSILPSASSYNEQFF.